What follows describes a single T cell receptor beta chain. As yet, its antigen is unknown. Vbeta (60) and Jbeta (13) primers were used in the PCR. Only in-frame clones appear in the TCRdb table, and some are missing; sequencing was by immunoSEQ multiplex PCR. The sample carries about 130,000 clones, approximately 80% recorded once. Donors likely had unrecorded immune exposures despite being nominally healthy when sampled. This specimen belongs to a study of cytomegalovirus exposure and HLA in healthy donors. Study observations and caveats: High specificity and sensitivity for cytomegalovirus status were reported for the classifier. Roughly uniform sequencing depth across donors was assumed, possibly incorrectly.

The CDR3 runs to 15 residues. Looked up from germline, CDR1 is SGHRS and CDR2 is YFSETQ. V was cut by 7 bases and J by 4 bases, with 18 bases left in between. The source is a male donor in good health and CMV-seropositive. This chain joins TRBV5-1 and TRBJ2-1; a weak D match, TRBD1 (5 bases). The sequenced material came from PBMCs. CDR3 in DNA: TGCGCCAGCGCTTCGGACAAGACCTTTTACAATGAGCAGTTCTTC. Amino acids: CASASDKTFYNEQFF. Full variable domain (outside the CDR3, taken from reference TRBV5-1 and TRBJ2-1): KAGVTQTPRYLIKTRGQQVTLSCSPISGHRSVSWYQQTPGQGLQFLFEYFSETQRNKGNFPGRFSGRQFSNSRSEMNVSTLELGDSALYLCASASDKTFYNEQFFGPGTRLTVL.